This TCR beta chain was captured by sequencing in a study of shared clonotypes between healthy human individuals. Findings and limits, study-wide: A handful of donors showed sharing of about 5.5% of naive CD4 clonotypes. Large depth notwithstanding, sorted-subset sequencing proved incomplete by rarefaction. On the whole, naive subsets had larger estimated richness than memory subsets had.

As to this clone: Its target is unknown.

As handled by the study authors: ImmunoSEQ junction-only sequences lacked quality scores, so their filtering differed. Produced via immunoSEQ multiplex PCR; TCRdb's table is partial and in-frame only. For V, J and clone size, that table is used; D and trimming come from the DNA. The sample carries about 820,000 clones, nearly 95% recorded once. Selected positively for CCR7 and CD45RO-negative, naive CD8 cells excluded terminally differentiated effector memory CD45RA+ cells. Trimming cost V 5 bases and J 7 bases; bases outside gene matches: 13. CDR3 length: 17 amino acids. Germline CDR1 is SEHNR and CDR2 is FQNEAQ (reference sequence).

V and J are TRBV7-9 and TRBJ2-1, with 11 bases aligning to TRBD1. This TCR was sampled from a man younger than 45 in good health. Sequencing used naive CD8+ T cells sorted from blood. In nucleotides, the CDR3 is TGTGCCAGCAGCAAGTTCGACACCGGGACAGGGGGTAATGAGCAGTTCTTC. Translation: CASSKFDTGTGGNEQFF.